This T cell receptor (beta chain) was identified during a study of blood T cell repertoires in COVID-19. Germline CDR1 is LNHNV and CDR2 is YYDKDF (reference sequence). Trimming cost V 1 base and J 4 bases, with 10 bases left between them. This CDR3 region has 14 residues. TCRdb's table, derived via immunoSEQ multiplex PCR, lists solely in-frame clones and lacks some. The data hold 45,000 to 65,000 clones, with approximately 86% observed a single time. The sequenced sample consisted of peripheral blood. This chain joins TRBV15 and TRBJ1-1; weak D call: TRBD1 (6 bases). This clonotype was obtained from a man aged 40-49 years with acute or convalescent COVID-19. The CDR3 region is CATSRGGLGTEAFF. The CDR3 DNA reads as TGTGCCACCAGCAGAGGGGGGCTTGGCACTGAAGCTTTCTTT.